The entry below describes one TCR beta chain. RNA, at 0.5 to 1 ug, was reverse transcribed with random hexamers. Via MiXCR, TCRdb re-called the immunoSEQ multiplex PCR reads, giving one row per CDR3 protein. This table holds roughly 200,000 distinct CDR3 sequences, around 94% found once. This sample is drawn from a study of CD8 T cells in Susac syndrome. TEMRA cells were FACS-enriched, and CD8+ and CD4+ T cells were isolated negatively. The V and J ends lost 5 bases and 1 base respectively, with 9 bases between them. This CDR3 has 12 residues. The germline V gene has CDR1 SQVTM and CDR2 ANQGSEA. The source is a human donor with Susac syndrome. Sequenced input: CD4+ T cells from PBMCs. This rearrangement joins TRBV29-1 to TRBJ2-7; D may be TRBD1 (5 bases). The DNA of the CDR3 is TGCAGCGTTTTAAACAGGTCCTACGAGCAGTACTTC. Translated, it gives CSVLNRSYEQYF.